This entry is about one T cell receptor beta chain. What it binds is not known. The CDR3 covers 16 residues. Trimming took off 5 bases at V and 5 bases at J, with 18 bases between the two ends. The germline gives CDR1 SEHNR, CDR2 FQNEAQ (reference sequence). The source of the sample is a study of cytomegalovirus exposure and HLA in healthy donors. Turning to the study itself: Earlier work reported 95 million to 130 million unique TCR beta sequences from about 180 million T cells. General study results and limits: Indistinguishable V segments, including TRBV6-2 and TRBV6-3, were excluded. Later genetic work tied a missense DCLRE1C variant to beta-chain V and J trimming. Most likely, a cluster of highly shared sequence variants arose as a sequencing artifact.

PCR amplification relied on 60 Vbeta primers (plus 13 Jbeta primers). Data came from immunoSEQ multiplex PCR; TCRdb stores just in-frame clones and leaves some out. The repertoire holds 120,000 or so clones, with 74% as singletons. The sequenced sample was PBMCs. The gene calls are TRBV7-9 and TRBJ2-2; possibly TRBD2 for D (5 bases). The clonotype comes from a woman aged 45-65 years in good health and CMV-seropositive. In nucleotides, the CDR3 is TGTGCCAGCAGCCAGACAACTTCGGGGAGAACCGGGGAGCTGTTTTTT. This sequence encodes CASSQTTSGRTGELFF. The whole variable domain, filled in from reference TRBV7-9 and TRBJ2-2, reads DTGVSQNPRHKITKRGQNVTFRCDPISEHNRLYWYRQTLGQGPEFLTYFQNEAQLEKSRLLSDRFSAERPKGSFSTLEIQRTEQGDSAMYLCASSQTTSGRTGELFFGEGSRLTVL.